Listed below are T cell receptor beta chains from one sample, sequenced in a study of control samples from healthy donors and cancer patients. Clones were sequenced by immunoSEQ multiplex PCR, and TCRdb holds only the in-frame ones, with some missing. The table includes 160,000 or so clones, 85% to 95% detected once. Sequencing was done on a sample of blood. All receptors derive from a woman in her forties in good health. Each CDR3 is given with its conserved first and last residue. A D gene is named only where the DNA matches it firmly. Size tells how often a clone was seen (once, few, many) or the class of an expanded clone, and some rows leave it out.

size: -
J: TRBJ2-5
D: -
V: TRBV7-9
CDR3: CASAVPNQETQYF
DNA: TGTGCCAGCGCGGTGCCGAACCAAGAGACCCAGTACTTC

size: -
J: TRBJ1-6
D: -
V: TRBV6-2/TRBV6-3
CDR3: CASSYSGPESSYNSPLHF
DNA: TGTGCCAGCAGTTACTCGGGACCGGAGAGCTCCTATAATTCACCCCTCCACTTT

size: few
J: TRBJ2-7
D: -
V: TRBV5-1
CDR3: CASSAPSSYEQYF
DNA: TGCGCCAGCAGCGCACCATCATCCTACGAGCAGTACTTC

size: -
J: TRBJ2-3
D: -
V: TRBV4-3
CDR3: CASSQEGSWLGDTQYF
DNA: TGCGCCAGCAGCCAAGAGGGGTCGTGGCTTGGAGATACGCAGTATTTT

size: -
J: TRBJ2-1
D: -
V: TRBV19
CDR3: CASSIDYNEQFF
DNA: TGTGCCAGTAGTATAGATTACAATGAGCAGTTCTTC

size: -
J: TRBJ1-1
D: TRBD1
V: TRBV7-9
CDR3: CASSLVWDLAGQGAFF
DNA: TGTGCCAGCAGCTTAGTTTGGGACCTAGCAGGACAGGGGGCTTTCTTT

size: -
J: TRBJ1-1
D: TRBD1
V: TRBV9
CDR3: CASSTRDRDTEAFF
DNA: TGTGCCAGCAGCACTAGGGACAGGGACACTGAAGCTTTCTTT

size: -
J: TRBJ2-2
D: TRBD1
V: TRBV4-3
CDR3: CASSHMGQGYNTGELFF
DNA: TGCGCCAGCAGCCATATGGGACAGGGGTATAACACCGGGGAGCTGTTTTTT

size: -
J: TRBJ2-2
D: TRBD1
V: TRBV6-2/TRBV6-3
CDR3: CASSRDRGRTGELFF
DNA: TGTGCCAGCAGCCGGGACAGGGGAAGGACCGGGGAGCTGTTTTTT

size: -
J: TRBJ1-3
D: -
V: TRBV11-2
CDR3: CASSSGRASSGNTIYF
DNA: TGTGCCAGCAGCTCTGGTAGGGCAAGCTCTGGAAACACCATATATTTT

size: -
J: TRBJ1-5
D: -
V: TRBV5-6
CDR3: CASSPGGASNQPQHF
DNA: TGTGCCAGCAGCCCGGGGGGCGCGAGCAATCAGCCCCAGCATTTT

size: -
J: TRBJ2-5
D: -
V: TRBV7-9
CDR3: CASSLGGTLYQETQYF
DNA: TGTGCCAGCAGCTTAGGCGGGACGCTCTACCAAGAGACCCAGTACTTC

size: -
J: TRBJ1-1
D: -
V: TRBV10-3
CDR3: CAISEQGSVYATEAFF
DNA: TGTGCCATCAGTGAACAGGGTTCCGTTTATGCCACTGAAGCTTTCTTT

size: once
J: TRBJ2-7
D: -
V: TRBV7-5
CDR3: CARSLPPTGIHSYEQYF
DNA: TGTGCCAGAAGCTTACCCCCCACAGGTATCCACTCCTACGAGCAGTACTTC

size: -
J: TRBJ1-3
D: -
V: TRBV27
CDR3: CASSLRSGNTIYF
DNA: TGTGCCAGCAGTTTACGCTCTGGAAACACCATATATTTT

size: -
J: TRBJ2-7
D: -
V: TRBV6-5
CDR3: CASSYAGHSYEQYF
DNA: TGTGCCAGCAGTTACGCCGGACACTCCTACGAGCAGTACTTC

size: -
J: TRBJ1-2
D: -
V: TRBV7-8
CDR3: CASSLPRQGKDGYTF
DNA: TGTGCCAGCAGCTTACCTCGTCAGGGAAAGGATGGCTACACCTTC

size: -
J: TRBJ1-2
D: -
V: TRBV6-5
CDR3: CASHKGGGYTF
DNA: TGTGCCAGCCATAAAGGGGGTGGCTACACCTTC

size: -
J: TRBJ2-5
D: TRBD1
V: TRBV6-5
CDR3: CASSRTGGVETQYF
DNA: TGTGCCAGCAGCAGGACAGGGGGAGTGGAGACCCAGTACTTC

size: -
J: TRBJ2-1
D: -
V: TRBV7-9
CDR3: CASSLWGNEQFF
DNA: TGTGCCAGCAGCTTGTGGGGGAATGAGCAGTTCTTC

size: -
J: TRBJ2-1
D: TRBD2
V: TRBV19
CDR3: CASSIIPPGGGAGYEQFF
DNA: TGTGCCAGTAGTATTATACCCCCCGGCGGGGGGGCAGGGTATGAGCAGTTCTTC

size: -
J: TRBJ2-5
D: TRBD2
V: TRBV7-9
CDR3: CASSPRGVQETQYF
DNA: TGTGCCAGCAGCCCCCGGGGGGTCCAAGAGACCCAGTACTTC